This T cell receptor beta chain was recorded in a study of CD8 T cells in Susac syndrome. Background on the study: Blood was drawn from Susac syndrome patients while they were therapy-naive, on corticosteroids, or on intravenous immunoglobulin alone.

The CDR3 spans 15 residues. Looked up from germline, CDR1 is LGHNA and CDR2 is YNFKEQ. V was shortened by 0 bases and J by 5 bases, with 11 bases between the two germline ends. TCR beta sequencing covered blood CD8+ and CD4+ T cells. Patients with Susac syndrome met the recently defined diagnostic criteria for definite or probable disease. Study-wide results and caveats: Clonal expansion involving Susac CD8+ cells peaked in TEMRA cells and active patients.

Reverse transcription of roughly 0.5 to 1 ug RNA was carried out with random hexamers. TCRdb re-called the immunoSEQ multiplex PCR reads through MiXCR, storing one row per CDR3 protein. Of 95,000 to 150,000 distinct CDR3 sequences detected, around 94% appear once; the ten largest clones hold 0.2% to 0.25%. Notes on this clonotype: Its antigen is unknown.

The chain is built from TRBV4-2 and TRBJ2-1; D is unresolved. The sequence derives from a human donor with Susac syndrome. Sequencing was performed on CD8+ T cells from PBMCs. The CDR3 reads CASSQDGRANNEQFF. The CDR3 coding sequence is TGTGCCAGCAGCCAAGATGGACGAGCGAACAATGAGCAGTTCTTC.